A few counts support the clone carrying this T cell receptor beta chain. Its specificity is not known. This sample was taken from a study of T-cell memory formation after mild COVID-19. The study, taken as a whole, reports: Specificity for SARS-CoV-2 was not confirmed among the second-wave clones peaking on day 37. Contracting clones from day 15 to 85 showed balanced CD4/CD8; later expanders favored CD4+.

The CDR3 consists of 14 residues. Germline V lookup: CDR1 SGHDT, CDR2 YYEEEE. J was trimmed by 8 bases and V by 2 bases; bases with no gene match: 7. MiXCR, applied by TCRdb to the 5' RACE reads, yields one record per CDR3 protein. The table includes 90,000 to 120,000 distinct CDR3 sequences, roughly 14% detected once. Sequences were obtained from PBMCs or a T cell subset sorted from them (not recorded which). The source is a man younger than 35 who had mild COVID-19 (a few samples of this study predate the infection). Cell type and time point are not known. The V and J genes are TRBV5-6 and TRBJ1-3, with TRBD1 matching over 7 bases. CDR3 in DNA: TGTGCCAGCAGCTTCTTGACAGGGCTAGACACCATATATTTT. This sequence encodes CASSFLTGLDTIYF. Using reference TRBV5-6 and TRBJ1-3 for the parts outside the CDR3, the full variable domain is DAGVTQSPTHLIKTRGQQVTLRCSPKSGHDTVSWYQQALGQGPQFIFQYYEEEERQRGNFPDRFSGHQFPNYSSELNVNALLLGDSALYLCASSFLTGLDTIYFGEGSWLTVV.